Listed below are T cell receptor beta chains from one sample, sequenced in a study of OX40 agonist ivuxolimab in advanced cancers. Assay: immunoSEQ multiplex PCR; the TCRdb copy retains only in-frame clones and omits some. The data show 40,000 to 60,000 clones, with 85% to 95% seen just once and about 25% held by the top ten. Sequencing was performed on CD4+ or CD8+ T cells sorted from blood, taken in a trial of the OX40 agonist ivuxolimab. The receptors come from an adult with an advanced solid tumor such as melanoma, head and neck, liver or kidney cancer. The CDR3 runs from the conserved cysteine through the conserved F or W. The order of the fields is CDR3 length, V gene, D gene, clone size, J gene, CDR3 DNA, CDR3 protein. D genes are given only for firm matches. Clone size is not always given. Where it is, it says once, few, many or a class for expanded clones.

CDR3 length: 14; V gene: TRBV9; D gene: -; clone size: -; J gene: TRBJ1-2; CDR3 DNA: TGTGCCAGCAGCGTAGATTTCAGTAACTATGGCTACACCTTC; CDR3 protein: CASSVDFSNYGYTF
CDR3 length: 13; V gene: TRBV5-6; D gene: -; clone size: -; J gene: TRBJ2-7; CDR3 DNA: TGTGCCAGCAGCTTTGGGGAGGTCAGCGAGCAGTACTTC; CDR3 protein: CASSFGEVSEQYF
CDR3 length: 16; V gene: TRBV4-3; D gene: -; clone size: -; J gene: TRBJ2-3; CDR3 DNA: TGCGCCAGCAGCAACAAGGACCGACCTCGCACAGATACGCAGTATTTT; CDR3 protein: CASSNKDRPRTDTQYF
CDR3 length: 19; V gene: TRBV9; D gene: TRBD2; clone size: -; J gene: TRBJ2-1; CDR3 DNA: TGTGCCAGCAGCGTAGACCCCCTGGGACTAGCGGGAGGGCCAGGTGAGCAGTTCTTC; CDR3 protein: CASSVDPLGLAGGPGEQFF
CDR3 length: 12; V gene: TRBV27; D gene: -; clone size: -; J gene: TRBJ1-5; CDR3 DNA: TGTGCCGTGGGGTATCGCAATCAGCCCCAGCATTTT; CDR3 protein: CAVGYRNQPQHF
CDR3 length: 18; V gene: TRBV4-3; D gene: TRBD2; clone size: -; J gene: TRBJ2-4; CDR3 DNA: TGCGCCAGCAGCGGCGAGGGACTAGCGGGAGGGCCTAGAAACATTCAGTACTTC; CDR3 protein: CASSGEGLAGGPRNIQYF
CDR3 length: 14; V gene: TRBV23-1; D gene: -; clone size: -; J gene: TRBJ1-1; CDR3 DNA: TGCGCCAGTTCCGGACAGATGATGAACACTGAAGCTTTCTTT; CDR3 protein: CASSGQMMNTEAFF
CDR3 length: 15; V gene: TRBV19; D gene: -; clone size: -; J gene: TRBJ1-1; CDR3 DNA: TGTGCCAGTAGTATACCGGCAGGGACGAACACTGAAGCTTTCTTT; CDR3 protein: CASSIPAGTNTEAFF
CDR3 length: 17; V gene: TRBV27; D gene: TRBD2; clone size: -; J gene: TRBJ2-1; CDR3 DNA: TGTGCCAGCAGTTTACTTTTAGCCAGCGGGGGCTACAATGAGCAGTTCTTC; CDR3 protein: CASSLLLASGGYNEQFF
CDR3 length: 14; V gene: TRBV13; D gene: TRBD2; clone size: -; J gene: TRBJ2-7; CDR3 DNA: TGTGCCAGCAGCGCCCCTAGCGGGACCTACGAGCAGTACTTC; CDR3 protein: CASSAPSGTYEQYF
CDR3 length: 12; V gene: TRBV28; D gene: -; clone size: -; J gene: TRBJ2-1; CDR3 DNA: TGTGCCAGCAAAAAGGGCGGCAATGAGCAGTTCTTC; CDR3 protein: CASKKGGNEQFF
CDR3 length: 15; V gene: TRBV7-9; D gene: -; clone size: -; J gene: TRBJ2-1; CDR3 DNA: TGTGCCAGCAGCCTGGGACTGGGCTCCCACAATGAGCAGTTCTTC; CDR3 protein: CASSLGLGSHNEQFF
CDR3 length: 15; V gene: TRBV5-5; D gene: TRBD1; clone size: -; J gene: TRBJ1-1; CDR3 DNA: TGTGCCAGCAGCTGGCCAGGGGGTGCGAACACTGAAGCTTTCTTT; CDR3 protein: CASSWPGGANTEAFF
CDR3 length: 12; V gene: TRBV7-9; D gene: -; clone size: -; J gene: TRBJ2-7; CDR3 DNA: TGTGCCAGCAGCGAGGGGGTCCTGGAGCAGTACTTC; CDR3 protein: CASSEGVLEQYF
CDR3 length: 14; V gene: TRBV5-8; D gene: -; clone size: -; J gene: TRBJ2-1; CDR3 DNA: TGTGCCAGCGAAGCAGGGGACTCCTACAATGAGCAGTTCTTC; CDR3 protein: CASEAGDSYNEQFF
CDR3 length: 14; V gene: TRBV9; D gene: TRBD2; clone size: once; J gene: TRBJ2-7; CDR3 DNA: TGTGCCAGCAGCCCTCGGGGGGGTCCCTACGAGCAGTACTTC; CDR3 protein: CASSPRGGPYEQYF
CDR3 length: 16; V gene: TRBV9; D gene: TRBD1; clone size: -; J gene: TRBJ2-2; CDR3 DNA: TGTGCCAGCAGCGTGACCCGGGACAGTTACACCGGGGAGCTGTTTTTT; CDR3 protein: CASSVTRDSYTGELFF
CDR3 length: 13; V gene: TRBV27; D gene: -; clone size: -; J gene: TRBJ1-1; CDR3 DNA: TGTGCCAGCAGTTTGGGAAGGGGGACTCGTGGTTTCTTT; CDR3 protein: CASSLGRGTRGFF
CDR3 length: 19; V gene: TRBV5-4; D gene: -; clone size: -; J gene: TRBJ2-7; CDR3 DNA: TGTGCCAGCAGCTTTAAGTTGATTCGGGGAAAGGCCGCCCGCTACGAGCAGTACTTC; CDR3 protein: CASSFKLIRGKAARYEQYF
CDR3 length: 15; V gene: TRBV19; D gene: -; clone size: -; J gene: TRBJ2-4; CDR3 DNA: TGTGCCAGTAGAGTGGGTTCGATGGCCAAAAACATTCAGTACTTC; CDR3 protein: CASRVGSMAKNIQYF
CDR3 length: 16; V gene: TRBV5-5; D gene: TRBD1; clone size: -; J gene: TRBJ2-1; CDR3 DNA: TGTGCCAGCAGCTTGGCCAGGGACAGGGGTCCCAAAGAGCAGTTCTTC; CDR3 protein: CASSLARDRGPKEQFF
CDR3 length: 17; V gene: TRBV7-4; D gene: -; clone size: once; J gene: TRBJ1-5; CDR3 DNA: TGTGCCAGCAGCTTAGGGGACCCCATTGGGATAGGCCAGCCCCAGCATTTT; CDR3 protein: CASSLGDPIGIGQPQHF
CDR3 length: 16; V gene: TRBV6-5; D gene: TRBD2; clone size: -; J gene: TRBJ2-1; CDR3 DNA: TGTGCCAGCAGTTGGGGGACTATTAGTTCCTACAATGAGCAGTTCTTC; CDR3 protein: CASSWGTISSYNEQFF
CDR3 length: 21; V gene: TRBV14; D gene: TRBD2; clone size: -; J gene: TRBJ2-1; CDR3 DNA: TGTGCCAGCAGCCAAGGCGAGACTAGCGGGAGGCCACCCTTATATCACAATGAGCAGTTCTTC; CDR3 protein: CASSQGETSGRPPLYHNEQFF
CDR3 length: 15; V gene: TRBV4-3; D gene: TRBD2; clone size: -; J gene: TRBJ2-7; CDR3 DNA: TGCGCCAGCAGCCAGGAAGGCGGGGGGACCTACGAGCAGTACTTC; CDR3 protein: CASSQEGGGTYEQYF
CDR3 length: 15; V gene: TRBV7-2; D gene: -; clone size: once; J gene: TRBJ2-7; CDR3 DNA: TGTGCCAGCAGCCCCAGCGGAGGCCTCTCCTACGAGCAGTACTTC; CDR3 protein: CASSPSGGLSYEQYF
CDR3 length: 15; V gene: TRBV4-3; D gene: -; clone size: -; J gene: TRBJ1-1; CDR3 DNA: TGCGCCAGCAGCCAAGACGGACAGATGAACACTGAAGCTTTCTTT; CDR3 protein: CASSQDGQMNTEAFF
CDR3 length: 14; V gene: TRBV7-9; D gene: -; clone size: -; J gene: TRBJ2-7; CDR3 DNA: TGTGCCAGCAGCTTAGTTGGCCAAACCTACGAGCAGTACTTC; CDR3 protein: CASSLVGQTYEQYF
CDR3 length: 17; V gene: TRBV19; D gene: TRBD2; clone size: -; J gene: TRBJ2-3; CDR3 DNA: TGTGCCAGTAGTATAGGTGGACTAGCCCACCCCACAGATACGCAGTATTTT; CDR3 protein: CASSIGGLAHPTDTQYF
CDR3 length: 15; V gene: TRBV9; D gene: -; clone size: -; J gene: TRBJ2-3; CDR3 DNA: TGTGCCAGCAGCCCGAGCAGGGCCAGCACAGATACGCAGTATTTT; CDR3 protein: CASSPSRASTDTQYF
CDR3 length: 15; V gene: TRBV7-9; D gene: -; clone size: -; J gene: TRBJ2-5; CDR3 DNA: TGTGCCAGCAGCCTAGGAGTCAGGGGCTCGGAGACCCAGTACTTC; CDR3 protein: CASSLGVRGSETQYF
CDR3 length: 14; V gene: TRBV21-1; D gene: -; clone size: -; J gene: TRBJ1-2; CDR3 DNA: TGTGCCAGCAGCAAACTACGGAAGAACTATGGCTACACCTTC; CDR3 protein: CASSKLRKNYGYTF
CDR3 length: 14; V gene: TRBV29-1; D gene: TRBD2; clone size: -; J gene: TRBJ2-1; CDR3 DNA: TGCAGCGTTTTTGGGGGAGGGCCCTCCGGGGAGCAGTTCTTC; CDR3 protein: CSVFGGGPSGEQFF
CDR3 length: 14; V gene: TRBV7-3; D gene: TRBD2; clone size: -; J gene: TRBJ2-7; CDR3 DNA: TGTGCCAGCAGCCCACGGGGGGGTAGCGACGAGCAGTACTTC; CDR3 protein: CASSPRGGSDEQYF
CDR3 length: 15; V gene: TRBV9; D gene: TRBD2; clone size: -; J gene: TRBJ2-1; CDR3 DNA: TGTGCCAGCAGCGTAGGACTAGCGGAATACAATGAGCAGTTCTTC; CDR3 protein: CASSVGLAEYNEQFF
CDR3 length: 15; V gene: TRBV7-2; D gene: TRBD2; clone size: once; J gene: TRBJ2-1; CDR3 DNA: TGTGCCAGCAGCGTCGGACTAGCGGCATACAATGAGCAGTTCTTC; CDR3 protein: CASSVGLAAYNEQFF
CDR3 length: 14; V gene: TRBV28; D gene: TRBD1; clone size: -; J gene: TRBJ1-2; CDR3 DNA: TGTGCCAGCAGTCTACAGGGGTATTACTATGGCTACACCTTC; CDR3 protein: CASSLQGYYYGYTF
CDR3 length: 15; V gene: TRBV15; D gene: TRBD1; clone size: once; J gene: TRBJ1-4; CDR3 DNA: TGTGCCACCAGCCTGGGGACAGGGCCGGATGAAAAACTGTTTTTT; CDR3 protein: CATSLGTGPDEKLFF
CDR3 length: 19; V gene: TRBV27; D gene: TRBD2; clone size: -; J gene: TRBJ2-7; CDR3 DNA: TGTGCCAGCAGTTCACAGGGGGGTTTGACTAGCGGGAGCCTTAACGAGCAGTACTTC; CDR3 protein: CASSSQGGLTSGSLNEQYF
CDR3 length: 12; V gene: TRBV6-5; D gene: -; clone size: -; J gene: TRBJ1-1; CDR3 DNA: TGTGCCAGCAGCTTGGGCGTTCCTGAAGCTTTCTTT; CDR3 protein: CASSLGVPEAFF
CDR3 length: 12; V gene: TRBV28; D gene: -; clone size: -; J gene: TRBJ1-3; CDR3 DNA: TGTGCCAGCAGTTTTGCGGGAAGAGTCGAATATTTT; CDR3 protein: CASSFAGRVEYF
CDR3 length: 14; V gene: TRBV19; D gene: TRBD1; clone size: -; J gene: TRBJ2-7; CDR3 DNA: TGTGCCACCTCCCCCGGGACAGGCGCCTACGAGCAGTACTTC; CDR3 protein: CATSPGTGAYEQYF
CDR3 length: 15; V gene: TRBV7-6; D gene: -; clone size: -; J gene: TRBJ2-1; CDR3 DNA: TGTGCCAGCAGCTTAGAGGAGCGTCCCTACAATGAGCAGTTCTTC; CDR3 protein: CASSLEERPYNEQFF
CDR3 length: 14; V gene: TRBV27; D gene: -; clone size: -; J gene: TRBJ1-1; CDR3 DNA: TGTGCCAGCAGTTGGGGCAGGGGAGGGACTGAAGCTTTCTTT; CDR3 protein: CASSWGRGGTEAFF
CDR3 length: 12; V gene: TRBV25-1; D gene: -; clone size: -; J gene: TRBJ2-7; CDR3 DNA: TGTGCCAGCAGTCTAGGCCCCCTCGAGCAGTACTTC; CDR3 protein: CASSLGPLEQYF
CDR3 length: 15; V gene: TRBV7-9; D gene: TRBD2; clone size: -; J gene: TRBJ2-3; CDR3 DNA: TGTGCCAGCAGCTCCCGCGGGGGATTCACAGATACGCAGTATTTT; CDR3 protein: CASSSRGGFTDTQYF
CDR3 length: 14; V gene: TRBV6-5; D gene: -; clone size: -; J gene: TRBJ2-7; CDR3 DNA: TGTGCCAGCAGTTACCGGGGATCCTCCTACGAGCAGTACTTC; CDR3 protein: CASSYRGSSYEQYF
CDR3 length: 13; V gene: TRBV7-2; D gene: -; clone size: -; J gene: TRBJ2-2; CDR3 DNA: TGTGCCAGCAGCTTTTCACGCAGCGGGGAGCTGTTTTTT; CDR3 protein: CASSFSRSGELFF
CDR3 length: 15; V gene: TRBV10-2; D gene: -; clone size: -; J gene: TRBJ1-5; CDR3 DNA: TGCGCCAGCGGTTCACGAGGGCTAAGCAATCAGCCCCAGCATTTT; CDR3 protein: CASGSRGLSNQPQHF
CDR3 length: 17; V gene: TRBV9; D gene: -; clone size: -; J gene: TRBJ2-6; CDR3 DNA: TGTGCCAGCAGCGTGACGGGGGCGCTCTCTGGGGCCAACGTCCTGACTTTC; CDR3 protein: CASSVTGALSGANVLTF
CDR3 length: 13; V gene: TRBV27; D gene: TRBD1; clone size: -; J gene: TRBJ2-1; CDR3 DNA: TGTGCCAGCAGTTGGGGACAGTACAATGAGCAGTTCTTC; CDR3 protein: CASSWGQYNEQFF
CDR3 length: 16; V gene: TRBV7-9; D gene: TRBD2; clone size: -; J gene: TRBJ2-2; CDR3 DNA: TGTGCCAGCAGCTTCGGACTAGCGGGAGTGGACGGGGAGCTGTTTTTT; CDR3 protein: CASSFGLAGVDGELFF
CDR3 length: 15; V gene: TRBV27; D gene: TRBD1; clone size: -; J gene: TRBJ1-1; CDR3 DNA: TGTGCCAGCAGCGCAGAGGGACAGGGGGCCACTGAAGCTTTCTTT; CDR3 protein: CASSAEGQGATEAFF
CDR3 length: 11; V gene: TRBV7-9; D gene: -; clone size: -; J gene: TRBJ2-2; CDR3 DNA: TGTGCCAGCAGCCCCTCTGGGGAGCTGTTTTTT; CDR3 protein: CASSPSGELFF
CDR3 length: 15; V gene: TRBV4-1; D gene: -; clone size: -; J gene: TRBJ1-1; CDR3 DNA: TGCGCCAGCAGCCAAGGGGGGGGGTTCCGGGAGGAAGCTTTCTTT; CDR3 protein: CASSQGGGFREEAFF